This T cell receptor (beta chain) was retrieved from a study of blood T cell repertoires in COVID-19. In the study overall: The United States, Italy and Spain were the sources of the acute and convalescent COVID-19 samples. PBMCs, B-cell-depleted T cells, or T cells provided the cDNA or gDNA that made up the material.

TCRdb's copy holds only in-frame clones and misses some; the assay was immunoSEQ multiplex PCR. The profile shows over 80,000 clones, 80% of them singletons. The CDR3 is made up of 13 amino acids. Germline CDR1 and CDR2: SGHTA and FQGNSA. The V gene end was trimmed by 6 bases and the J gene end by 5 bases; junction bases not matched to a gene: 4. This chain links TRBV7-2 with TRBJ2-1; TRBD1 matches 7 bases. The sequenced sample consisted of peripheral blood. This sequence was found in a woman in her 70s with acute or convalescent COVID-19. CDR3 in amino acids: CASRPTGNNEQFF. As DNA, the CDR3 is TGTGCCAGCAGGCCGACAGGGAACAATGAGCAGTTCTTC. Combining the CDR3 with reference TRBV7-2 and TRBJ2-1 gives the whole variable domain GAGVSQSPSNKVTEKGKDVELRCDPISGHTALYWYRQSLGQGLEFLIYFQGNSAPDKSGLPSDRFSAERTGGSVSTLTIQRTQQEDSAVYLCASRPTGNNEQFFGPGTRLTVL.